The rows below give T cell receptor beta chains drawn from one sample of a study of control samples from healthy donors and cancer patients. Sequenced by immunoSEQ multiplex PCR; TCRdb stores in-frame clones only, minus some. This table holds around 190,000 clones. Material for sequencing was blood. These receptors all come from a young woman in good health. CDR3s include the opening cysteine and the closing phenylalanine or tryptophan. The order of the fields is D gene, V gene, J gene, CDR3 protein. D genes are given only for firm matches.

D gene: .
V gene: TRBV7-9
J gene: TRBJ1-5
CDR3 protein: CASSLMSNQPQHF

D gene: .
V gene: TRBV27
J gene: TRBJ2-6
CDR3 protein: CASRWTTQRVLTF

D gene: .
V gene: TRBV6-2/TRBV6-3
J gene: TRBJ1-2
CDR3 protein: CASSVTGYGYTF

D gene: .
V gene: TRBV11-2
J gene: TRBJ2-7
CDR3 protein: CASSRRLGDGDYEQYF

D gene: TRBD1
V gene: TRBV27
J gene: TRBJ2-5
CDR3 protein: CASSLYRDSQETQYF

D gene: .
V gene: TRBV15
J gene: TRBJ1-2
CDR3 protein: CATSRDLTGHGYTF

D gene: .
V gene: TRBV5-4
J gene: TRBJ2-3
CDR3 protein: CASSSKGAVPADTQYF

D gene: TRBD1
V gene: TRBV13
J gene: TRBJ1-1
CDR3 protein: CASSPRDRNTEAFF

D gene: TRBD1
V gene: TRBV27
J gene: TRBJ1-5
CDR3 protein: CASSLDRGQPQHF

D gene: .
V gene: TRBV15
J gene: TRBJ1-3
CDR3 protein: CATSRDRGRPGNTIYF

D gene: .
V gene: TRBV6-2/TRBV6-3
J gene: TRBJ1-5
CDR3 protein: CASSYFGGEGPQHF

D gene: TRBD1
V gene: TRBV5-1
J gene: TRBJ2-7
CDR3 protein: CASSLVGTGVGEQYF

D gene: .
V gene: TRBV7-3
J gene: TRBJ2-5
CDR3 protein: CASSLLWGETQYF

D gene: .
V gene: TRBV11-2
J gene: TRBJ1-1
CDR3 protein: CASSLVLRGGSLTEAFF

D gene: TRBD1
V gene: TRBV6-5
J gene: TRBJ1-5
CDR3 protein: CASSLAGTGNQPQHF

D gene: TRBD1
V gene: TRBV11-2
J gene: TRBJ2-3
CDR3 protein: CASSLLPQGVDTQYF

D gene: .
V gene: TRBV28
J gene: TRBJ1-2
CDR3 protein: CASSFGAQLGYTF

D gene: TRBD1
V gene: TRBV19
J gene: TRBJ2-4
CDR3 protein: CASSADWTGRYF

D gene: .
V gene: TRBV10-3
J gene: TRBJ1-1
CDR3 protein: CAISERGLNTEAFF

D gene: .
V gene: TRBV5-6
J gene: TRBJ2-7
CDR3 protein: CASSGSKEQYF

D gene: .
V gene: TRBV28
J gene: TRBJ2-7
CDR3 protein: CASSLQGQNEQYF

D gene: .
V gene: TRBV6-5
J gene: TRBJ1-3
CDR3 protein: CASRGRRGNTIYF

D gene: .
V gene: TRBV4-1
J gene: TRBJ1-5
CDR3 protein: CASSQGRGWDQPQHF

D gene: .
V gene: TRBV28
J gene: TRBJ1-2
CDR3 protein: CASSRANYGYTF

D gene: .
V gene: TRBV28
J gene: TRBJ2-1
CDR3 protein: CASSSGQYNEQFF